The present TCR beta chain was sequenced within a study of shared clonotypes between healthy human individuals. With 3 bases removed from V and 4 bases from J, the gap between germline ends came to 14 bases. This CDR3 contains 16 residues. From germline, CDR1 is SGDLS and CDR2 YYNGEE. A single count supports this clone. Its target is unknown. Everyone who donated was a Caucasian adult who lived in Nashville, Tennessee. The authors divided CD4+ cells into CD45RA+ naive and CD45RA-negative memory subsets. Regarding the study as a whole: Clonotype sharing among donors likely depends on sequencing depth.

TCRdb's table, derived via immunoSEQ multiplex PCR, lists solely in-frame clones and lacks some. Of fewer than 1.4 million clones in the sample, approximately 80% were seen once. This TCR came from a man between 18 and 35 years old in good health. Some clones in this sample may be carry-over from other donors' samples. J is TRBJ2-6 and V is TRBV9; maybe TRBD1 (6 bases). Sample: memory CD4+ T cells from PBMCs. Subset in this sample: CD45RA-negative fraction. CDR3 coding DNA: TGTGCCAGCAGCGAGAGAGGGGGTACCGGGGCCAACGTCCTGACTTTC. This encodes CASSERGGTGANVLTF.